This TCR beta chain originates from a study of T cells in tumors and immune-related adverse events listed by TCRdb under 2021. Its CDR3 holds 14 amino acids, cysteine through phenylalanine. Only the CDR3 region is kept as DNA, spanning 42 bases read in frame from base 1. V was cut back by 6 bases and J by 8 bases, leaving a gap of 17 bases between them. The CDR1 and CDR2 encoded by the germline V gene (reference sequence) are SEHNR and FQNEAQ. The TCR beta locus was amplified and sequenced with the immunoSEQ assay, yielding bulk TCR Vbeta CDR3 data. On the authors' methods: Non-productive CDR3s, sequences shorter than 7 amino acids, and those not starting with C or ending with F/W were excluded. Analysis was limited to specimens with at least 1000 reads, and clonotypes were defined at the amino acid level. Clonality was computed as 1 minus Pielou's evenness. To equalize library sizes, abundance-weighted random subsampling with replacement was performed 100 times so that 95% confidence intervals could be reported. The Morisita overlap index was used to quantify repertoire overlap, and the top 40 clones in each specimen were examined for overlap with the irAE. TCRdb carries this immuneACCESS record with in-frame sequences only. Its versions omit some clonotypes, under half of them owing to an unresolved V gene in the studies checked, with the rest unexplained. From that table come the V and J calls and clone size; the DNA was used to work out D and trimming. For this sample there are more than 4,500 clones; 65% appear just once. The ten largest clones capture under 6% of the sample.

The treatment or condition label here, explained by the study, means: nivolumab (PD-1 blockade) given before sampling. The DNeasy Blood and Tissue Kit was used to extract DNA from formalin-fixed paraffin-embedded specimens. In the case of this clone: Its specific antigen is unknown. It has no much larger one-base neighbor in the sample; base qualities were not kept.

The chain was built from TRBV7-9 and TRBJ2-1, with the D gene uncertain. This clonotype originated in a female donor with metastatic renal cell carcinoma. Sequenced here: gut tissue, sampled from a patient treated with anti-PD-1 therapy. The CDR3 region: CASRRLRDWDEQFF. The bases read TGTGCCAGCAGGAGATTACGAGATTGGGATGAGCAGTTCTTC.